The present TCR beta chain was sequenced within a study of beta chain features in type 1 diabetes. Broader study findings: Moderate but significant shortening of TCRB CDR3s was recorded in all four CD4+ subsets from Type 1 diabetes patients.

The authors reverse transcribed all of the isolated RNA, so sequencing captured expressed TCRB transcripts. This table comes from immunoSEQ multiplex PCR, and its TCRdb copy is limited to in-frame clones, with some not included. Seen here are tens of thousands of clones, 40% to 65% observed once, and the top ten hold 2% to 3%. The CDR3 runs to 13 residues. V shed 6 bases and J 7 bases; nucleotides not matched to a gene: 4. Germline lookup yields CDR1 SQVTM and CDR2 ANQGSEA. This clone was observed a few times. What it recognizes is unknown. The chain recombines TRBV29-1 with TRBJ2-4; 12 nucleotides agree with TRBD1. This receptor was taken from a woman in her thirties or forties with type 1 diabetes. Sequencing was performed on Tregs from blood. CDR3 residues: CSVRDRGLNIQYF. CDR3 DNA sequence: TGCAGCGTCCGGGACAGGGGGCTGAACATTCAGTACTTC.